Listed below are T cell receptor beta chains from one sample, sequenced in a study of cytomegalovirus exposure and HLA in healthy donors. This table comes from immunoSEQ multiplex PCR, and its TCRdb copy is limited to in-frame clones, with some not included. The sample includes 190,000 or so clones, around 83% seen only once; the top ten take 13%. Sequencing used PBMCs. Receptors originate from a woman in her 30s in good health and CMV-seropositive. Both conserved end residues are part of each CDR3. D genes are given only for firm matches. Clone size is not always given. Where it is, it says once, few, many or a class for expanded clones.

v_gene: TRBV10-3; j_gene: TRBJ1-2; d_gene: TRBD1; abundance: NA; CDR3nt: TGTGCCATCAATCCAGGGGGCAGCTCTTGGGGTGGCTACACCTTC; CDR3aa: CAINPGGSSWGGYTF
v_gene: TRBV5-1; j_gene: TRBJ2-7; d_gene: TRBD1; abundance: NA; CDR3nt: TGCGCCAGCAGCGAAACAGGGGGGCTCTCCTACGAGCAGTACTTC; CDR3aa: CASSETGGLSYEQYF
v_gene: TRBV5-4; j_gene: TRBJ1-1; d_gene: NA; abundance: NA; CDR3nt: TGTGCCAGCAGCTTGGCTCTTAGTAGGGGGAACACTGAAGCTTTCTTT; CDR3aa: CASSLALSRGNTEAFF
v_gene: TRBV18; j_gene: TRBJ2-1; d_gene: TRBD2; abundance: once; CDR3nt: TGTGCCAGCTCACCGGCCGGGAGGCTCAGGAGTGAGCAGTTCTTC; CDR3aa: CASSPAGRLRSEQFF
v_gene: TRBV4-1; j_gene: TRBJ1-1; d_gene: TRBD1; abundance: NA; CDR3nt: TGCGCCAGCAGCCAGCCTACAGGGGGAAGTGACGCTTTCTTT; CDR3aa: CASSQPTGGSDAFF
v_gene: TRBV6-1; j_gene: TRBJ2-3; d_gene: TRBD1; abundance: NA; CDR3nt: TGTGCCAGCCGGACAGGGGGCACAGATACGCAGTATTTT; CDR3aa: CASRTGGTDTQYF
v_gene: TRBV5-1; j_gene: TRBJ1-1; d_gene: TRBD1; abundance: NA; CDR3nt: TGCGCCAGCAGCTTGGAGGGGGCCAGGGGCGATGAAGCTTTCTTT; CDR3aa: CASSLEGARGDEAFF
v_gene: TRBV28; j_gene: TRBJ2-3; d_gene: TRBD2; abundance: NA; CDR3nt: TGTGCCAGCAGTTTTTCGGGCGGGAGGGATACGCAGTATTTT; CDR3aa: CASSFSGGRDTQYF
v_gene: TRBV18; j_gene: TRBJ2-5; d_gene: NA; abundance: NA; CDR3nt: TGTGCCAGCTCAGAGGGACAAGAGACCCAGTACTTC; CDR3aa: CASSEGQETQYF
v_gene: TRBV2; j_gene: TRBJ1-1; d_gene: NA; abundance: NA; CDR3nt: TGTGCCAGCAGTGGGGAAGGGGTAGGCACTGAAGCTTTCTTT; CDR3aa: CASSGEGVGTEAFF
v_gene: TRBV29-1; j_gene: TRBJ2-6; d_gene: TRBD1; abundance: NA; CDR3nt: TGCAGCGTTGCGACAGGGGGCGCTGGGGCCAACGTCCTGACTTTC; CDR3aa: CSVATGGAGANVLTF
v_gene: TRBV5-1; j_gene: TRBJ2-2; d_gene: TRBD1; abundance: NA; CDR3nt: TGCGCCAGCAGCCCAGGACAGGGGTTGAACACCGGGGAGCTGTTTTTT; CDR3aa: CASSPGQGLNTGELFF
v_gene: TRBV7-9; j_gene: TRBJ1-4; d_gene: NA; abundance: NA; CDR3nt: TGTGCCAGTGCTGGAGGGGACCTGTTTTTT; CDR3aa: CASAGGDLFF
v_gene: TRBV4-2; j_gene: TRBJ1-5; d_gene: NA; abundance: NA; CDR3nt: TGTGCCAGCAGCCCCGGACAGAATAGCAATCAGCCCCAGCATTTT; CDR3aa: CASSPGQNSNQPQHF
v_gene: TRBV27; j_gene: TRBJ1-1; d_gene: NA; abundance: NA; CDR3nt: TGTGCCAGCAGTGGTCGTCCCAGTGAAGCTTTCTTT; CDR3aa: CASSGRPSEAFF
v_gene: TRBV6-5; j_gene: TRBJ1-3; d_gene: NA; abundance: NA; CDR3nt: TGTGCCAGCAGTCAAACGACAGGAGCTGGAAACACCATATATTTT; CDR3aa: CASSQTTGAGNTIYF
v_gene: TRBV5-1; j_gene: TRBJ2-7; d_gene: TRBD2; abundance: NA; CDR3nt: TGCGCCAGCAGCTTGGGGAGCGGGAGCTCCTACGAGCAGTACTTC; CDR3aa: CASSLGSGSSYEQYF
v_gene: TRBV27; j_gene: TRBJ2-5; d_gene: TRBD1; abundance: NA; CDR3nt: TGTGCCAGCAGTCGATACCCTGGACAGGGCTTCTCAGAGACCCAGTACTTC; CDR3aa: CASSRYPGQGFSETQYF
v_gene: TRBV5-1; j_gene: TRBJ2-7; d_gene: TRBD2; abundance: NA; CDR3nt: TGCGCCAGCAGCGGGATAGCGGGTTCCGGCGAGCAGTACTTC; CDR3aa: CASSGIAGSGEQYF
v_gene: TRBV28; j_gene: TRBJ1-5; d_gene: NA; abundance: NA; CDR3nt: TGTGCCAGCAGTTTAAGGATTACCGGGCAGCCCCAGCATTTT; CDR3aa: CASSLRITGQPQHF
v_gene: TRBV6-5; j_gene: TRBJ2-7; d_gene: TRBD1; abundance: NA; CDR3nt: TGTGCCAGCAGGACAGGGTCCCCCTACGAGCAGTACTTC; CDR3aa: CASRTGSPYEQYF
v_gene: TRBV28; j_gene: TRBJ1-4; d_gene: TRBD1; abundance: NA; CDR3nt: TGTGCCAGCAGTTTCCCAGGGACAGGCCGGATTAATGAAAAACTGTTTTTT; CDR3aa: CASSFPGTGRINEKLFF
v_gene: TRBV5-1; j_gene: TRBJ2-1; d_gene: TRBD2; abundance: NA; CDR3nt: TGCGCCAGCAGCAGCTACTTGGGGACTAGCTACAATGAGCAGTTCTTC; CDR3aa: CASSSYLGTSYNEQFF
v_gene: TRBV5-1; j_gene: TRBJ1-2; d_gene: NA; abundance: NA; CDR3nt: TGCGCCAGCAGCTTGGCCCCGGGGGGAAGGAATGGCTACACCTTC; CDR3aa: CASSLAPGGRNGYTF
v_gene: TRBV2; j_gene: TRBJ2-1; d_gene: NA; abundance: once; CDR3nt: TGTGCCAGCAGTGAGCAGGGGCTATTCTACAATGAGCAGTTCTTC; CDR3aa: CASSEQGLFYNEQFF
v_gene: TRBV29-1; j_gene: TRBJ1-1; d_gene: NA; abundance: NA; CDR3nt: TGCAGCGCTACGAACACTGAAGCTTTCTTT; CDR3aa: CSATNTEAFF
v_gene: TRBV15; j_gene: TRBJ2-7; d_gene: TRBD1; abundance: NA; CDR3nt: TGTGCCACCAGCAGAGGGGACAGGGAGGCCGAGCAGTACTTC; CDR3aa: CATSRGDREAEQYF
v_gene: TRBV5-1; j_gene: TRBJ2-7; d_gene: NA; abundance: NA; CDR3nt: TGCGCCAGCAGCGCCCAGGGGCAGGGCCTCTCCTACGAGCAGTACTTC; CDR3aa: CASSAQGQGLSYEQYF
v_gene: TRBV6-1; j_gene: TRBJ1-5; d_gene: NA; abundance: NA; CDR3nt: TGTGCCAGCAGTGGGGACTATAGCAATCAGCCCCAGCATTTT; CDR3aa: CASSGDYSNQPQHF
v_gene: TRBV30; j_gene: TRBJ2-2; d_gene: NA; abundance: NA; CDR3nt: TGTGCCTGGAAGGCGGGATGGACCGGGGAGCTGTTTTTT; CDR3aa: CAWKAGWTGELFF
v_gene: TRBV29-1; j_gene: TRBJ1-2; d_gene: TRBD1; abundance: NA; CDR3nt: TGCAGCGCCAACCGGGACAGGGGCGCTGGGGGTTATGGCTACACCTTC; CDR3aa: CSANRDRGAGGYGYTF
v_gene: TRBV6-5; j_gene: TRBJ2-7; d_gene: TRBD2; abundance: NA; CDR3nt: TGTGCCAGCAGTTATGGGCCGGGACTAGCGGGAGTCGAGCAGTACTTC; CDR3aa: CASSYGPGLAGVEQYF
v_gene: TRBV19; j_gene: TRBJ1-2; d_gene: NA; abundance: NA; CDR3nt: TGTGCCACCCTTCCTAGGGCATTGGAGGCAGGTATCTATGGCTACACCTTC; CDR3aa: CATLPRALEAGIYGYTF
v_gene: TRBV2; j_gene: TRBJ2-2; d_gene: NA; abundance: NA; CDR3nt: TGTGCCAGCAGTGAATTCCTAGCGCAGAACACCGGGGAGCTGTTTTTT; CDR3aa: CASSEFLAQNTGELFF
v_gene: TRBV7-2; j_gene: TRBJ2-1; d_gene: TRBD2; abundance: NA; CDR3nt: TGTGCCAGCAGCTTAGCGAGAACTAGCGGATTAAACAATGAGCAGTTCTTC; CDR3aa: CASSLARTSGLNNEQFF
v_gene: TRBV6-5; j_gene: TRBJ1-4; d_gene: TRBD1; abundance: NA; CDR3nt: TGTGCCAGCAGTAGGGGGCCTAGTAATGAAAAACTGTTTTTT; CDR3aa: CASSRGPSNEKLFF
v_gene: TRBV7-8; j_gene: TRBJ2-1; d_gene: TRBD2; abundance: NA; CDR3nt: TGTGCCAGCATTCCTATAGCGGGAGGGCCTTGGAATGAGCAGTTCTTC; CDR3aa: CASIPIAGGPWNEQFF
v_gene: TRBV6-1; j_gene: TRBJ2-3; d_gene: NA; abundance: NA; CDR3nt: TGTGCAGGGGGGGACAGGCACACAGATACGCAGTATTTT; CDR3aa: CAGGDRHTDTQYF
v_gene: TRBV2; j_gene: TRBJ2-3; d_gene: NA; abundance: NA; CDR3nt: TGTGCCAGCATCAAGGAGTTCGGCACAGATACGCAGTATTTT; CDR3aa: CASIKEFGTDTQYF
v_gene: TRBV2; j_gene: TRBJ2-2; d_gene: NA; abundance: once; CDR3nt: TGTGCCAGCAGCGCGGGGAGAAACACCGGGGAGCTGTTTTTT; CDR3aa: CASSAGRNTGELFF
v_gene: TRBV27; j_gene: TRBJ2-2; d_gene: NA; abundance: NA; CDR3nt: TGTGCCAGCAAGGCCAGGCCGGACACCGGGGAGCTGTTTTTT; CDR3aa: CASKARPDTGELFF